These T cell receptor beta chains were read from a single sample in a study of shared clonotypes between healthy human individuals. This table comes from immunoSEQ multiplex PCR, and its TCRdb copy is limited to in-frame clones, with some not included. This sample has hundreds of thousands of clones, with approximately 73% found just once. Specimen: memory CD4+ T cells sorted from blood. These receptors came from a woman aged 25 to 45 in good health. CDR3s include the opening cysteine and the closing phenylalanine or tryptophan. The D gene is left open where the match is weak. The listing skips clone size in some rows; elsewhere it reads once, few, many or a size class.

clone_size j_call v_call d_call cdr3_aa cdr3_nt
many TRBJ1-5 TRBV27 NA CASSHTFRVSNQPQHF TGTGCCAGCAGCCACACCTTCAGGGTTAGCAATCAGCCCCAGCATTTT
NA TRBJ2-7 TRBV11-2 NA CASSFRGNSYEQYF TGTGCCAGCAGCTTCCGCGGGAACTCCTACGAGCAGTACTTC
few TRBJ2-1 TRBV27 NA CASSWGDSYNEQFF TGTGCCAGCAGTTGGGGGGACTCCTACAATGAGCAGTTCTTC
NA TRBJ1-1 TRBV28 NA CASNGGRVTEAFF TGTGCCAGCAACGGGGGCCGTGTCACTGAAGCTTTCTTT
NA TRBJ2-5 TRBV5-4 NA CASSFPGRRETQYF TGTGCCAGCAGCTTTCCAGGACGAAGGGAGACCCAGTACTTC
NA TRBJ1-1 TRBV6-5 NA CASSYSYGGATEAFF TGTGCCAGCAGTTACTCGTATGGGGGGGCCACTGAAGCTTTCTTT
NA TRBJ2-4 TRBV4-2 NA CASSQDYTGSGENIQYF TGTGCCAGCAGCCAAGATTATACCGGGTCAGGGGAAAACATTCAGTACTTC
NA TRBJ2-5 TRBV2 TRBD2 CASRAGGETQYF TGTGCCAGCAGGGCGGGAGGGGAGACCCAGTACTTC
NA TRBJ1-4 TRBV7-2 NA CASSPYRAEKLFF TGTGCCAGCAGCCCCTACCGGGCTGAAAAACTGTTTTTT
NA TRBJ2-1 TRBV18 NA CASSPAGGISSYNEQFF TGTGCCAGCTCACCAGCGGGTGGGATTAGCTCCTACAATGAGCAGTTCTTC
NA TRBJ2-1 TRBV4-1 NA CASSKNNEQFF TGCGCCAGCAGCAAGAACAATGAGCAGTTCTTC
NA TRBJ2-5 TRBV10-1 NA CASSNDGTQYF TGCGCCAGCAGTAACGACGGGACCCAGTACTTC
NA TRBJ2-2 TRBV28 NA CASSLQEGELFF TGTGCCAGCAGTTTGCAGGAGGGGGAGCTGTTTTTT
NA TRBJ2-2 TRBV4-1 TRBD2 CASSPRLAGASGELFF TGCGCCAGCAGCCCCCGACTAGCGGGAGCGAGCGGGGAGCTGTTTTTT
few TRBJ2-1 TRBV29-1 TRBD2 CSVVRTSGYNEQFF TGCAGCGTTGTTAGGACTAGCGGCTACAATGAGCAGTTCTTC
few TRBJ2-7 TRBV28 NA CASSLGISYEQYF TGTGCCAGCAGTTTAGGGATCTCCTACGAGCAGTACTTC
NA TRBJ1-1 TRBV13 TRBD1 CASSTGTDSEAFF TGTGCCAGCAGCACAGGGACAGACAGTGAAGCTTTCTTT
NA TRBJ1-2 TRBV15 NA CATKPWDRDGSSYTF TGTGCCACCAAACCCTGGGACCGGGACGGAAGTAGCTACACCTTC
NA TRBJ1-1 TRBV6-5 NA CASSYLRGRTEAFF TGTGCCAGCAGTTACCTTAGGGGACGCACTGAAGCTTTCTTT
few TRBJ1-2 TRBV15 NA CATSRVRDNLNYGYTF TGTGCCACCAGCAGAGTTCGGGACAACCTAAACTATGGCTACACCTTC
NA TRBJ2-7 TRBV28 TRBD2 CASSLFASGDYEQYF TGTGCCAGCAGTCTGTTCGCTAGCGGAGATTACGAGCAGTACTTC
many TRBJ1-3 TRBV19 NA CASSMGGGAHRF TGTGCCAGTAGTATGGGCGGAGGGGCCCACCGTTTT